This TCR beta chain was retrieved from a study of T-cell memory formation after mild COVID-19. Study in general: Clusters were largely donor specific. Study-level results: Clones that contracted clustered mainly in CM and EM if CD4+ and in EMRA if CD8+. Some responding clones appeared in pre-infection memory, suggesting cross-reactive memory joined.

TCRdb used MiXCR to reprocess the 5' RACE reads, holding one entry per CDR3 protein. The sample lists about 340,000 distinct CDR3 sequences; around 21% were seen once. Worth noting for this clonotype: Its antigen is not identified.

Looked up from germline, CDR1 is LGHDT and CDR2 is YNNKEL (reference sequence). There are 15 residues in the CDR3. Trimming pared 1 base from V and 5 bases from J, leaving 15 bases between. Sequencing was performed on PBMCs or a T cell subset sorted from them (not recorded which). The TCR originated in an adult woman who had mild COVID-19 (a few samples of this study predate the infection). Cell type and time point are not known. V is TRBV3-1 and J is TRBJ2-7; D gene unclear. The CDR3 here is CASSQGIFSENEQYF. DNA of the CDR3: TGTGCCAGCAGCCAAGGGATTTTCTCGGAAAACGAGCAGTACTTC.